One sample yielded the 10 T cell receptor beta chains listed below, sequenced in a study of blood T cells in healthy people across ages. Next came a second PCR, run for about 6 to 12 cycles, which used a sample-barcoded 5' primer along with a J-beta primer mix. MiXCR, run by TCRdb on the 5' RACE reads, gives a single entry per CDR3 protein. The sample lists about 930,000 distinct CDR3 sequences; 25% to 30% were seen once. Another study also made use of these data, one on T cells of mothers and their children.

Sequenced: blood. Receptors were obtained from a woman between 40 and 55 years old in good health.

The chain uses TRBV5-1 and TRBJ2-7; 14 positions match TRBD2. Germline CDR1 SGHRS, CDR2 YFSETQ. The CDR3 sequence is 18 residues long. Trimming removed 3 bases from V and 0 bases from J; junction bases left unmatched: 8. The CDR3 nucleotides read TGCGCCAGCAGCTCTGGACTAGCGGGAGGACCGAGCTCCTACGAGCAGTACTTC. Protein: CASSSGLAGGPSSYEQYF.

This clonotype was seen at least ten times. The chain employs TRBV12-3 or TRBV12-4 and TRBJ2-7; TRBD2 aligns across 7 bases. The CDR3 consists of 13 residues. The J segment lost 0 bases and the V segment lost 6 bases, leaving 2 bases of the junction unmatched. The CDR3 is CASSWGGSYEQYF. CDR3 in DNA: TGTGCCAGCAGCTGGGGGGGCTCCTACGAGCAGTACTTC.

The J gene is TRBJ2-5, the V gene TRBV7-9; D is ambiguous. The CDR3 consists of 15 residues. V lost 0 bases and J lost 5, with 13 bases in between. Germline assignment: CDR1 SEHNR and CDR2 FQNEAQ (reference sequence). Here the CDR3 reads CASSLARDPTETQYF. Written as DNA, the CDR3 is TGTGCCAGCAGCTTAGCGCGAGACCCAACGGAGACCCAGTACTTC.

The sample holds a few counts of this clonotype. This chain uses TRBV7-6 with TRBJ2-3; 11 bases line up with TRBD2. Trimming at V came to 5 bases and at J to 0 bases, leaving 10 bases not matched to a gene. The germline V gene encodes CDR1 SGHVS and CDR2 FNYEAQ. This CDR3 contains 18 residues. The CDR3 is CASSPGTSGLPSTDTQYF. The CDR3 DNA is TGTGCCAGCAGCCCCGGGACTAGCGGTTTGCCTAGCACAGATACGCAGTATTTT.

J is TRBJ2-5 and V is TRBV2; TRBD1 is a possible D gene (5 bases). CDR1 is SNHLY and CDR2 is FYNNEI in the germline V gene. CDR3 length equals 10 residues. The V and J ends lost 4 bases and 9 bases respectively, with 6 bases between them. The CDR3 nucleotides read TGTGCCAGCAGTGGGACACCCCAGTACTTC. It codes for CASSGTPQYF. The variable domain in full, completed from reference TRBV2 and TRBJ2-5, reads EPEVTQTPSHQVTQMGQEVILRCVPISNHLYFYWYRQILGQKVEFLVSFYNNEISEKSEIFDDQFSVERPDGSNFTLKIRSTKLEDSAMYFCASSGTPQYFGPGTRLLVL.

In its sample, this clonotype was seen many times. The rearrangement joins TRBV27 to TRBJ2-7; weak D call: TRBD1 (6 bases). Germline CDR1 reads MNHEY; CDR2 reads SMNVEV (reference sequence). V was trimmed by 5 bases and J by 5 bases, leaving 16 bases between them. The CDR3 sequence is 14 residues long. CDR3 residues: CASSPQQGTHEQYF. The CDR3 DNA is TGTGCCAGCAGTCCTCAACAGGGAACCCACGAGCAGTACTTC.

A word on this clonotype: The junction departs from the called germline gene at one end, perhaps through a read error. V gene TRBV7-2 combines with J gene TRBJ1-4; D is unclear. Germline V gene lookup returns CDR1 SGHTA and CDR2 FQGNSA. This CDR3 has 15 residues. CDR3 sequence reads: CASSSWLQTNEKPFF. For the CDR3, the DNA is TGTGCCAGCAGCTCCTGGCTACAGACCAATGAAAAACCGTTTTTT.

This clonotype occurred many times. This chain uses TRBV12-3 or TRBV12-4 with TRBJ2-1; perhaps TRBD1 as D (6 bases). This CDR3 spans 14 amino acids. Trimming shortened V by 10 bases and J by 7 bases, and 20 bases separated the two germline ends. CDR3 in DNA: TGTGCCACGGGACCAGGGGCCTTCCCTAATGAGCAGTTCTTC. Protein: CATGPGAFPNEQFF.

Details on this clonotype: A read error may produce the germline difference seen at one junction end. This chain links TRBV9 with TRBJ2-3; TRBD2 matches at 9 bases. The CDR3 length is 21 residues. Germline V gene lookup returns CDR1 SGDLS and CDR2 YYNGEE. The CDR3 DNA follows: TGTGCCTGCAGCTCCTCCTGGAACGGCGGGGGGGCTTCACTCTTAGTGGATACGCAGTATTTT. Protein product: CACSSSWNGGGASLLVDTQYF.

In this sample, this clonotype turned up a few times. The rearrangement links TRBV20-1 to TRBJ2-3; 9 bases fit TRBD2. The CDR3 extends over 16 amino acids. The V and J ends lost 0 bases and 6 bases, in that order; junction bases with no gene match: 10. CDR1 and CDR2 from the germline V gene are DFQATT and SNEGSKA (reference sequence). CDR3 region: CSARDRVSGGLDTQYF. CDR3 nucleotide sequence: TGCAGTGCTAGAGATCGAGTTAGCGGGGGACTCGATACGCAGTATTTT.